These T cell receptor beta chains were read from a single sample in a study of spatial heterogeneity in lung cancer. Via MiXCR, TCRdb re-called the 5' RACE reads, giving one row per CDR3 protein. The data show just over 75,000 distinct CDR3 sequences, 8% seen once. Sequencing was performed on PBMCs, taken at surgery. These receptors were taken from a male donor with early-stage non-small cell lung cancer. The CDR3 runs from the conserved cysteine through the conserved F or W. Each record gives: clone size, D gene, J gene, V gene, CDR3 protein, CDR3 DNA. D genes are given only for firm matches. Size is stated for part of the rows, as once, few or many counts, or as a class when the clone is expanded.

- | - | TRBJ2-1 | TRBV14 | CASSQDGMNEQFF | TGTGCCAGCAGCCAAGATGGTATGAATGAGCAGTTCTTC
- | - | TRBJ2-7 | TRBV18 | CASSTGAAHEQYF | TGTGCCAGCTCGACCGGGGCAGCCCACGAGCAGTACTTC
- | TRBD1 | TRBJ2-3 | TRBV5-1 | CASSLGGPGQADTQYF | TGCGCCAGCAGCTTGGGGGGACCGGGACAGGCAGATACGCAGTATTTT
many | - | TRBJ2-3 | TRBV19 | CASNSGTLNTDTQYF | TGTGCCAGTAACTCCGGGACTCTCAACACAGATACGCAGTATTTT
- | - | TRBJ1-2 | TRBV7-6 | CASSLAYRAGDNDYTF | TGTGCCAGCAGCTTAGCCTACCGGGCGGGCGACAATGACTACACCTTC
- | TRBD2 | TRBJ2-1 | TRBV7-9 | CASSPPPRLAVYNEQFF | TGTGCCAGCAGCCCGCCCCCACGGCTAGCGGTCTACAATGAGCAGTTCTTC
few | - | TRBJ2-3 | TRBV9 | CASSGDRTARDTQYF | TGTGCCAGCAGCGGAGATAGGACTGCGCGAGATACGCAGTATTTT
few | TRBD1 | TRBJ1-1 | TRBV5-1 | CASSFGGTANTEAFF | TGCGCCAGCAGCTTTGGCGGGACAGCGAACACTGAAGCTTTCTTT
few | TRBD2 | TRBJ2-7 | TRBV5-1 | CASSFGLAGTSSYEQYF | TGCGCCAGCAGCTTTGGGCTAGCGGGAACCAGTTCCTACGAGCAGTACTTC
many | - | TRBJ1-1 | TRBV27 | CASSLSRNTEAFF | TGTGCCAGCAGTTTAAGCAGGAACACTGAAGCTTTCTTT
many | - | TRBJ2-7 | TRBV29-1 | CSVEVGQVRYF | TGCAGCGTTGAAGTGGGCCAGGTTCGGTACTTC
- | TRBD1 | TRBJ1-1 | TRBV6-1 | CASKDRVNTEAFF | TGTGCCAGCAAGGACAGGGTGAACACTGAAGCTTTCTTT
many | TRBD2 | TRBJ2-1 | TRBV24-1 | CATSDPTSVNEQFF | TGTGCCACCAGTGATCCCACTAGCGTCAATGAGCAGTTCTTC
- | - | TRBJ2-7 | TRBV10-2 | CASSETTGYGEQYF | TGCGCCAGCAGTGAGACGACAGGATATGGCGAGCAGTACTTC
many | - | TRBJ2-2 | TRBV19 | CASSPERRINTGELFF | TGTGCCAGTAGCCCTGAGAGGAGAATTAACACCGGGGAGCTGTTTTTT
many | - | TRBJ2-7 | TRBV27 | CASSLYGYEQYF | TGTGCCAGCAGTTTATACGGTTACGAGCAGTACTTC
few | TRBD2 | TRBJ2-7 | TRBV27 | CASSSSGVTYEQYF | TGTGCCAGCAGTTCCAGCGGGGTCACCTACGAGCAGTACTTC
- | - | TRBJ1-1 | TRBV5-1 | CASSSGRGTEAFF | TGCGCCAGCAGCTCCGGACGGGGGACTGAAGCTTTCTTT
many | TRBD2 | TRBJ2-5 | TRBV7-2 | CASSLTSAFQETQYF | TGTGCCAGCAGCTTAACTAGCGCTTTCCAAGAGACCCAGTACTTC
few | - | TRBJ2-3 | TRBV5-1 | CASSLGLPTDTQYF | TGCGCCAGCAGCTTGGGGCTGCCCACAGATACGCAGTATTTT
few | TRBD2 | TRBJ2-1 | TRBV5-1 | CASSPGLAGAAEQFF | TGCGCCAGCAGCCCGGGACTAGCGGGAGCGGCGGAGCAGTTCTTC
few | - | TRBJ1-1 | TRBV5-1 | CASTELGVNTEAFF | TGCGCCAGCACCGAGCTAGGAGTGAACACTGAAGCTTTCTTT
many | - | TRBJ1-3 | TRBV2 | CASSWTYTIYF | TGTGCCAGCAGTTGGACGTACACCATATATTTT
- | TRBD1 | TRBJ1-1 | TRBV6-5 | CASRRQGSNTEAFF | TGTGCCAGCAGGAGACAGGGGTCGAACACTGAAGCTTTCTTT
- | TRBD1 | TRBJ1-2 | TRBV12-3/TRBV12-4 | CASSWGQGEGHTF | TGTGCCAGCAGTTGGGGACAGGGTGAGGGCCACACCTTC
many | - | TRBJ1-3 | TRBV29-1 | CSVADPLGNTIYF | TGCAGCGTTGCCGACCCTCTGGGAAACACCATATATTTT
many | - | TRBJ1-1 | TRBV20-1 | CSATRGVNTEAFF | TGCAGTGCTACGAGGGGGGTGAACACTGAAGCTTTCTTT
few | TRBD1 | TRBJ2-3 | TRBV14 | CASSQGTGNTDTQYF | TGTGCCAGCAGCCAAGGGACAGGGAACACAGATACGCAGTATTTT
few | TRBD1 | TRBJ1-1 | TRBV6-5 | CASSPTGGYTEAFF | TGTGCCAGCAGCCCGACAGGGGGGTACACTGAAGCTTTCTTT
many | - | TRBJ2-1 | TRBV4-3 | CASSQLAFNEQFF | TGCGCCAGCAGCCAACTAGCTTTCAATGAGCAGTTCTTC
- | - | TRBJ2-1 | TRBV9 | CASSPRVAYNEQFF | TGTGCCAGCAGCCCGCGGGTCGCCTACAATGAGCAGTTCTTC
many | TRBD2 | TRBJ2-7 | TRBV7-6 | CASSLEASGGRSEQYF | TGTGCCAGCAGCTTAGAGGCTAGCGGGGGTCGCAGCGAGCAGTACTTC
- | - | TRBJ2-3 | TRBV7-6 | CASSLNLADTQYF | TGTGCCAGCAGCTTAAACTTAGCAGATACGCAGTATTTT
few | - | TRBJ2-5 | TRBV11-1 | CASSPLWTVRAQYF | TGTGCCAGCAGCCCCCTCTGGACTGTTCGGGCCCAGTACTTC
- | - | TRBJ1-6 | TRBV27 | CASSLSIISPLHF | TGTGCCAGCAGTTTATCAATTATTTCACCCCTCCACTTT
- | TRBD1 | TRBJ1-3 | TRBV3-1 | CASSQGTGGISGNTIYF | TGTGCCAGCAGCCAAGGGACAGGGGGCATCTCTGGAAACACCATATATTTT
- | TRBD1 | TRBJ1-4 | TRBV5-1 | CASSGKTGGNEKLFF | TGCGCCAGCAGCGGGAAGACAGGGGGAAATGAAAAACTGTTTTTT
few | - | TRBJ2-2 | TRBV4-3 | CASSQDLITGELFF | TGCGCCAGCAGCCAAGATCTGATCACCGGGGAGCTGTTTTTT
few | - | TRBJ2-3 | TRBV6-1 | CASSEALDTQYF | TGTGCCAGCAGTGAAGCATTGGATACGCAGTATTTT